This TCR beta chain derives from a study of beta chain features in type 1 diabetes. This CDR3 has 14 residues. V was clipped by 5 bases and J by 4 bases; unmatched bases: 4. CDR1 and CDR2 from the germline V gene are MNHEY and SMNVEV (reference sequence). The entirety of the isolated RNA underwent reverse transcription, so expressed TCRB transcripts were sequenced. The data were produced by immunoSEQ multiplex PCR, yet TCRdb's version contains in-frame clones alone and is incomplete. The sample consists of under 150,000 clones, under 60% of them appearing once. The chain couples TRBV27 to TRBJ1-1; 10 positions agree with TRBD1. This receptor was obtained from a young man in good health. Sequencing was performed on Tregs from blood. The CDR3 DNA is TGTGCCAGCAGTGGGACAGGGGTCCGCACTGAAGCTTTCTTT. It encodes CASSGTGVRTEAFF.